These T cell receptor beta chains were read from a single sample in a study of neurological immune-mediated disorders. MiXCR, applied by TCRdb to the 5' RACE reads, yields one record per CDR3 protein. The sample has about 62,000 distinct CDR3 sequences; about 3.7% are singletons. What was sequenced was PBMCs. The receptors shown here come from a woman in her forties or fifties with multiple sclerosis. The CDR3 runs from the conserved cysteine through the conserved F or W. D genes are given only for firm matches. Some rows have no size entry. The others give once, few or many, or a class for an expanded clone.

CDR3: CASSFTGGVQPQHF
DNA: TGTGCCAGCAGTTTCACAGGGGGTGTTCAGCCCCAGCATTTT
length: 14
size: many
V: TRBV6-6
D: TRBD1
J: TRBJ1-5

CDR3: CATGGSGSSREQYF
DNA: TGTGCCACAGGGGGGAGCGGATCATCTCGAGAGCAGTACTTC
length: 14
size: many
V: TRBV10-3
D: NA
J: TRBJ2-7

CDR3: CASSYEGGGLNEQFF
DNA: TGTGCCAGCAGTTACGAAGGTGGGGGACTGAATGAGCAGTTCTTC
length: 15
size: many
V: TRBV6-2/TRBV6-3
D: NA
J: TRBJ2-1

CDR3: CATSLVTSGMNEQFF
DNA: TGTGCCACCAGTCTCGTGACTAGCGGGATGAACGAGCAGTTCTTC
length: 15
size: NA
V: TRBV24-1
D: TRBD2
J: TRBJ2-1

CDR3: CASIEGGGSFYGYTF
DNA: TGTGCCAGCATCGAAGGGGGCGGTTCTTTCTATGGCTACACCTTC
length: 15
size: many
V: TRBV2
D: TRBD1
J: TRBJ1-2

CDR3: CASRTAGVSRYEQYF
DNA: TGTGCCAGCAGGACGGCAGGGGTTTCACGCTACGAGCAGTACTTC
length: 15
size: many
V: TRBV28
D: NA
J: TRBJ2-7

CDR3: CAISEVSLAGGEQFF
DNA: TGTGCCATCAGTGAAGTGTCGCTAGCGGGAGGTGAGCAGTTCTTC
length: 15
size: once
V: TRBV10-3
D: TRBD2
J: TRBJ2-1

CDR3: CSATVPGTGGYEQYF
DNA: TGCAGTGCTACAGTCCCCGGGACAGGGGGCTACGAGCAGTACTTC
length: 15
size: many
V: TRBV20-1
D: TRBD1
J: TRBJ2-7

CDR3: CASSLQGPTLEAFF
DNA: TGTGCCAGCAGCCTCCAGGGACCCACCCTTGAAGCTTTCTTT
length: 14
size: many
V: TRBV2
D: NA
J: TRBJ1-1

CDR3: CASSVNGGSYEQYF
DNA: TGTGCCAGCAGCGTGAATGGGGGATCCTACGAGCAGTACTTC
length: 14
size: many
V: TRBV7-2
D: NA
J: TRBJ2-7

CDR3: CAISEPDTEAFF
DNA: TGTGCCATCAGTGAGCCGGACACTGAAGCTTTCTTT
length: 12
size: many
V: TRBV10-3
D: NA
J: TRBJ1-1

CDR3: CASSEGYTQYF
DNA: TGTGCCAGCAGTGAGGGGTATACGCAGTATTTT
length: 11
size: many
V: TRBV12-3/TRBV12-4
D: NA
J: TRBJ2-3

CDR3: CASSPGDREAEAFF
DNA: TGTGCCAGCAGCCCCGGGGACAGGGAGGCTGAAGCTTTCTTT
length: 14
size: many
V: TRBV7-8
D: TRBD1
J: TRBJ1-1

CDR3: CASSSSGSETQYF
DNA: TGTGCCAGCAGCAGTAGCGGGAGTGAGACCCAGTACTTC
length: 13
size: many
V: TRBV9
D: TRBD2
J: TRBJ2-5

CDR3: CSVEDTRANTGELFF
DNA: TGCAGCGTTGAAGATACGCGAGCGAACACCGGGGAGCTGTTTTTT
length: 15
size: many
V: TRBV29-1
D: NA
J: TRBJ2-2

CDR3: CASSFDSGPGDTQYF
DNA: TGTGCCAGCAGCTTTGATAGCGGGCCGGGGGATACGCAGTATTTT
length: 15
size: NA
V: TRBV7-3
D: TRBD2
J: TRBJ2-3

CDR3: CASSQLGQGTGYGYTF
DNA: TGTGCCAGCAGCCAGCTTGGACAGGGCACTGGCTATGGCTACACCTTC
length: 16
size: few
V: TRBV4-2
D: TRBD1
J: TRBJ1-2

CDR3: CASSRERENIQYF
DNA: TGCGCCAGCAGCCGGGAAAGAGAAAACATTCAGTACTTC
length: 13
size: NA
V: TRBV4-3
D: NA
J: TRBJ2-4

CDR3: CASSQGARDEQFF
DNA: TGTGCCAGCAGCCAGGGGGCGAGGGATGAGCAGTTCTTC
length: 13
size: many
V: TRBV5-6
D: TRBD1
J: TRBJ2-1

CDR3: CASSFRQGRGSPLHF
DNA: TGTGCCAGCAGCTTCAGGCAGGGAAGGGGTTCACCCCTCCACTTT
length: 15
size: few
V: TRBV7-2
D: NA
J: TRBJ1-6

CDR3: CASSPGQLFYEQYF
DNA: TGTGCCAGCAGCCCGGGACAGCTGTTCTACGAGCAGTACTTC
length: 14
size: many
V: TRBV9
D: TRBD1
J: TRBJ2-7

CDR3: CSAESGGTDTQYF
DNA: TGCAGTGCTGAGAGCGGGGGCACAGATACGCAGTATTTT
length: 13
size: many
V: TRBV20-1
D: TRBD2
J: TRBJ2-3

CDR3: CASSPGGAQGNEQFF
DNA: TGTGCCAGCAGTCCCGGGGGGGCGCAAGGCAATGAGCAGTTCTTC
length: 15
size: many
V: TRBV25-1
D: TRBD2
J: TRBJ2-1

CDR3: CASSYQFGTPLAKNIQYF
DNA: TGTGCCAGCAGTTACCAGTTCGGGACGCCGCTAGCCAAAAACATTCAGTACTTC
length: 18
size: many
V: TRBV6-2/TRBV6-3
D: NA
J: TRBJ2-4

CDR3: CASSQDVRSQLVF
DNA: TGCGCCAGCAGCCAAGATGTACGGTCCCAACTGGTCTTC
length: 13
size: many
V: TRBV4-3
D: NA
J: TRBJ2-1

CDR3: CATSDPRTDTQYF
DNA: TGTGCCACCAGTGACCCCCGGACAGATACGCAGTATTTT
length: 13
size: many
V: TRBV24-1
D: NA
J: TRBJ2-3

CDR3: CASSQGQGGTNEKLFF
DNA: TGTGCCAGCAGCCAAGGACAGGGGGGAACTAATGAAAAACTGTTTTTT
length: 16
size: many
V: TRBV4-2
D: TRBD1
J: TRBJ1-4

CDR3: CSLINPGKLATRKFF
DNA: TGCAGCCTTATTAATCCGGGAAAGCTAGCGACAAGGAAGTTCTTC
length: 15
size: few
V: TRBV20-1
D: NA
J: TRBJ2-1

CDR3: CASSMGQNTEAFF
DNA: TGTGCCAGCAGCATGGGACAGAACACTGAAGCTTTCTTT
length: 13
size: few
V: TRBV7-6
D: NA
J: TRBJ1-1

CDR3: CASSERERQPQHF
DNA: TGTGCCAGCAGTGAAAGGGAAAGACAGCCCCAGCATTTT
length: 13
size: many
V: TRBV6-1
D: NA
J: TRBJ1-5

CDR3: CASSLESGGKTQYF
DNA: TGTGCCAGCAGCTTAGAATCAGGGGGGAAGACCCAGTACTTC
length: 14
size: many
V: TRBV7-2
D: NA
J: TRBJ2-5

CDR3: CATHRGQPQHF
DNA: TGTGCCACCCACAGGGGCCAGCCCCAGCATTTT
length: 11
size: many
V: TRBV10-3
D: TRBD1
J: TRBJ1-5